Shown below are 13 T cell receptor beta chains from a single sample sequenced in a study of blood T cell repertoires in COVID-19. Libraries were prepared by immunoSEQ multiplex PCR; TCRdb keeps only in-frame clonotypes and omits some of them. The profile shows around 150,000 clones, around nine tenths of them singletons. The specimen sequenced was peripheral blood. The receptors come from a man aged 55 to 70 with active or convalescent COVID-19.

The chain couples TRBV6-5 to TRBJ1-2; D may be TRBD1 (5 bases). CDR1 and CDR2 from the germline V gene are MNHEY and SVGAGI. V was shortened by 7 bases and J by 5 bases, with 14 bases between the two germline ends. This CDR3 comprises 13 residues. The CDR3 bases are TGTGCCAGCACCTCAACAGGAGTTTATGGCTACACCTTC. This translates into CASTSTGVYGYTF.

The chain recombines TRBV6-5 with TRBJ1-4, with 11 bases fitting TRBD1. The CDR3 has 15 residues. Germline values: CDR1 MNHEY, CDR2 SVGAGI. Trimming removed 2 bases from V and 7 bases from J; junction bases left unmatched: 3. CDR3 in amino acids: CASSYTGTGGEKLFF. Written as DNA, the CDR3 is TGTGCCAGCAGTTACACCGGGACAGGGGGTGAAAAACTGTTTTTT.

The DNA of the CDR3 is TGCGCCAGCAGCTTGGCGGGGTTAAGCTATGGCTACACCTTC. Residues: CASSLAGLSYGYTF. The chain recombines TRBV5-1 with TRBJ1-2; D is uncertain. The CDR3 is made up of 14 amino acids. CDR1 SGHRS and CDR2 YFSETQ come from the germline V gene. V lost 0 bases, J lost 4 bases, and 10 bases lay in between.

This clone has only a few counts. The J gene is TRBJ2-7, the V gene TRBV5-1, with D maybe TRBD1 (7 bases). CDR1 SGHRS and CDR2 YFSETQ come from the germline V gene. The CDR3 covers 14 residues. Trimming shortened V by 6 bases and J by 7 bases, and 20 bases separated the two germline ends. CDR3: CASNLTPGGREQYF. CDR3 nucleotides: TGCGCCAGCAACCTGACACCAGGGGGGAGGGAGCAGTACTTC.

V usage is TRBV6-5 and J usage is TRBJ2-7, with 8 bases identical to TRBD1. The CDR3 has 16 amino acids. V lost 0 bases and J lost 4; bases outside the gene matches: 8. Germline V CDR1 and CDR2: MNHEY, SVGAGI. The CDR3 region is CASSYSGQGAWYEQYF. The CDR3 DNA is TGTGCCAGCAGTTACTCTGGGCAGGGGGCTTGGTACGAGCAGTACTTC.

The gene calls are TRBV29-1 and TRBJ1-2; no definite D call. The CDR3 is made up of 12 amino acids. CDR1 is SQVTM and CDR2 is ANQGSEA in the germline V gene. Trimming removed 2 bases at V and 4 bases at J, with 8 bases between. In DNA, the CDR3 is TGCAGCGTTGAAAAACGGTCCTATGGCTACACCTTC. Amino acid sequence: CSVEKRSYGYTF. The full variable domain, with the rest looked up from reference TRBV29-1 and TRBJ1-2, is SAVISQKPSRDICQRGTSLTIQCQVDSQVTMMFWYRQQPGQSLTLIATANQGSEATYESGFVIDKFPISRPNLTFSTLTVSNMSPEDSSIYLCSVEKRSYGYTFGSGTRLTVV.

The CDR3 sequence: CASSQFQATGEYGYTF. The CDR3 bases are TGTGCCAGCAGCCAATTCCAAGCGACAGGGGAGTATGGCTACACCTTC. The chain combines TRBV3-1 (or the pseudogene TRBV3-2) with TRBJ1-2, with 8 bases matching TRBD1. The CDR3 extends over 16 amino acids. V shed 2 bases, J shed 5 bases, and the junction held 10 bases outside the gene matches. Germline assignment: CDR1 LGHDT and CDR2 YNNKEL (reference sequence).

The chain carries TRBV10-3 and TRBJ1-1, with D possibly matching TRBD1 (6 bases). V lost 8 bases and J 4 bases, leaving 17 bases between the germline ends. In germline, CDR1 is ENHRY, CDR2 SYGVKD. CDR3 length: 14 residues. CDR3: CAIRSVTGSTEAFF. CDR3 sequence (DNA): TGTGCCATCCGGAGCGTTACAGGGAGCACTGAAGCTTTCTTT.

The chain joins TRBV27 to TRBJ1-3, with TRBD1 matching 9 bases. The CDR3 spans 14 residues. The germline V gene has CDR1 MNHEY and CDR2 SMNVEV (reference sequence). V lost 6 bases, J lost 2 bases, and 2 bases stayed unmatched. CDR3 nucleotides: TGTGCCAGCAGCAGACAGGGGGCTGGAAACACCATATATTTT. It translates to CASSRQGAGNTIYF.

The rearrangement joins TRBV4-2 to TRBJ2-3; 13 bases match TRBD2. In germline, CDR1 is LGHNA, CDR2 YNFKEQ. V trimming: 3 bases; J trimming: 4 bases; junction bases outside the gene matches: 7. The CDR3 sequence is 17 residues long. CDR3 coding DNA: TGTGCCAGCAGCCAGGCTAGAGGGACTAGCGGGGCAGATACGCAGTATTTT. Its translation: CASSQARGTSGADTQYF.

J is TRBJ1-5 and V is TRBV6-1; a weak D match, TRBD1 (5 bases). Per germline, CDR1 MNHNS and CDR2 SASEGT. This CDR3 comprises 14 residues. V lost 3 bases and J 6 bases, leaving 12 bases between the germline ends. This CDR3 is CASSDLQASQPQHF. Here the CDR3 DNA reads TGTGCCAGCAGTGATCTACAGGCGAGTCAGCCCCAGCATTTT.

The chain joins TRBV6-5 to TRBJ2-4; TRBD2 matches at 11 bases. Germline trimming cut 6 bases from V and 5 bases from J; bases unmatched to any gene: 6. The CDR3 is made up of 15 amino acids. Germline V CDR1 and CDR2: MNHEY, SVGAGI. CDR3 amino acids: CASRDSGGAQNIQYF. CDR3 bases: TGTGCCAGCAGAGATAGCGGGGGGGCCCAAAACATTCAGTACTTC.

The chain is built from TRBV29-1 and TRBJ1-1; 8 bases agree with TRBD1. V shed 3 bases, J shed 4 bases, and the junction held 4 bases outside the gene matches. The germline CDR1 and CDR2 sequences are SQVTM and ANQGSEA. This CDR3 is 13 amino acids long. CDR3 sequence reads: CSVDQGAPTEAFF. CDR3 nucleotides: TGCAGCGTTGACCAGGGGGCCCCCACTGAAGCTTTCTTT.